Below, 9 T cell receptor beta chains from the same sample are listed, as sequenced in a study of blood T cells in healthy people across ages. Sample-barcoded 5' priming and a J-beta primer mix drove a second PCR of roughly 7 to 11 cycles. TCRdb analysed the 5' RACE reads with MiXCR anew, one entry per CDR3 protein. Counted here are around 800,000 distinct CDR3 sequences, around 24% occurring once; the ten biggest clones make up about 2.9%. These data are also associated with another study on T cells of mothers and their children.

Sequenced material: blood. These receptors all stem from a boy aged 10-17 years in good health.

The chain recombines TRBV6-5 with TRBJ2-6; D gene ambiguous. Germline lookup yields CDR1 MNHEY and CDR2 SVGAGI. The CDR3 runs 15 residues. V dropped 8 bases and J dropped 0 bases, with 11 bases sitting between them. The CDR3 region is CASWSIPSGANVLTF. CDR3 bases: TGTGCCAGCTGGTCTATCCCCTCTGGGGCCAACGTCCTGACTTTC.

This clonotype was seen at least ten times. This chain links TRBV19 with TRBJ2-7; perhaps TRBD2 as D (6 bases). The CDR3 length is 12 residues. Germline V gene sequence: CDR1 LNHDA, CDR2 SQIVND (reference sequence). V was pared by 9 bases and J by 1 base, with 10 bases between. The CDR3 nucleotides are TGTGCCAGCAGAGCGGGTTCCTACGAGCAGTACTTC. It is translated as CASRAGSYEQYF.

CDR3 bases: TGCAGTGCTAAAGCAGGGGGTCCGGATCCGAACACTGAAGCTTTCTTT. Encoded protein: CSAKAGGPDPNTEAFF. V gene TRBV20-1 combines with J gene TRBJ1-1; 7 nucleotides agree with TRBD1. V lost 4 bases, J lost 1 base, and 12 bases stayed unmatched. The CDR3 extends over 16 amino acids. Germline loops: CDR1 DFQATT, CDR2 SNEGSKA (reference sequence).

The chain links TRBV12-3 or TRBV12-4 to TRBJ1-4; possible D gene TRBD1, 6 bases. V lost 3 bases and J lost 1, with 15 bases in between. The CDR3 runs to 17 residues. Here the CDR3 reads CASSFWRGRVTNEKLFF. Written as DNA, the CDR3 is TGTGCCAGCAGTTTCTGGCGGGGGCGGGTAACTAATGAAAAACTGTTTTTT.

This clonotype turned up a few times. The rearrangement links TRBV7-9 to TRBJ2-7; D remains ambiguous. Trimming shortened V by 1 base and J by 1 base, and 8 bases separated the two germline ends. The CDR3 has 14 amino acids. Germline values: CDR1 SEHNR, CDR2 FQNEAQ (reference sequence). DNA of the CDR3: TGTGCCAGCAGCTTAGTGGGCATTTCCTACGAGCAGTACTTC. Encoded protein: CASSLVGISYEQYF.

The CDR3 region is CASSRPGAYNEQFF. DNA for the CDR3: TGTGCCAGCTCACGCCCCGGGGCCTACAATGAGCAGTTCTTC. V gene TRBV18 combines with J gene TRBJ2-1; tentatively, D is TRBD2 (5 bases). The V end lost 4 bases, the J end lost 2 bases, and 9 bases lay between the germline ends. The length of the CDR3 is 14 residues. The V gene's germline CDR1 is KGHSH and CDR2 LQKENI.

In nucleotides, the CDR3 is TGTGCCAGCAGACAAGGGACAGCTTACAATGAGCAGTTCTTC. Translating it yields CASRQGTAYNEQFF. The chain couples TRBV12-3 or TRBV12-4 to TRBJ2-1; 7 positions match TRBD1. CDR3 length: 14 amino acids. J gave up 4 bases and V 6 bases, and 6 bases lay outside the gene matches.

This clonotype has only a few counts. The CDR3 bases are TGCGCCAGCAGCCAAGTTCTGACGAAAATCCAAGAGACCCAGTACTTC. Translation: CASSQVLTKIQETQYF. This chain links TRBV4-1 with TRBJ2-5, with no clear D. Germline loops: CDR1 MGHRA, CDR2 YSYEKL. Trimming took off 1 base at V and 1 base at J, with 13 bases between the two ends. The CDR3 extends over 16 amino acids.

Worth noting for this clonotype: A much larger clone differs from this one at a single base, so this may be a read error. In nucleotides, the CDR3 is TGCAGAGCTCCCGAAGGGGGGGTAGGGACTGAAGCTTTCTTT. Translated, it gives CRAPEGGVGTEAFF. The chain has TRBV20-1 and TRBJ1-1; tentative D call: TRBD1 (6 bases). This CDR3 spans 14 amino acids. Germline V gives CDR1 DFQATT, CDR2 SNEGSKA (reference sequence).